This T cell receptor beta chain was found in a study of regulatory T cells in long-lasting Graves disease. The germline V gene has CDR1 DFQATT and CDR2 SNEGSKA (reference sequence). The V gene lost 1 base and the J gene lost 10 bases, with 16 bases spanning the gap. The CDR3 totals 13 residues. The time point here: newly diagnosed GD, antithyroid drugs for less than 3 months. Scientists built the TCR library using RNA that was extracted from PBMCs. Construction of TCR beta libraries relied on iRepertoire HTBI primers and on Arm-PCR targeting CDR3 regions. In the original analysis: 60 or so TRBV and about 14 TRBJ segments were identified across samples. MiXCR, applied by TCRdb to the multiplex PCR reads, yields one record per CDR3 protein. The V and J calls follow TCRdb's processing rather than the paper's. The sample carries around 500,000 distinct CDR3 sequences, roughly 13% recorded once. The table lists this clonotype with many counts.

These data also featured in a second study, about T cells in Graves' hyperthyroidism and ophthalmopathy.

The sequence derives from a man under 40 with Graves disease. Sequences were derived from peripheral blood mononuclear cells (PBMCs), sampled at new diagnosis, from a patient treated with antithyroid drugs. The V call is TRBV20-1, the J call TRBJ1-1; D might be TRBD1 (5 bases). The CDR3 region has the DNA TGCAGTGCTAGAGCAGGGACCTCGAAGGGAGCTTTCTTT. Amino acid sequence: CSARAGTSKGAFF.